The sequence of this T cell receptor beta chain was determined in a study of cytomegalovirus exposure and HLA in healthy donors. CDR1 GTSNPN and CDR2 SVGIG come from the germline V gene (reference sequence). V was pared by 2 bases and J by 8 bases, with 11 bases of the junction left unmatched. The CDR3 sequence is 14 residues long. The PCR used 60 Vbeta and 13 Jbeta primers. Here immunoSEQ multiplex PCR was the method, and the copy in TCRdb shows in-frame clones only, minus some. Among about 160,000 clones listed, 70% to 80% were seen once. The sample was PBMCs. The sequence came from a male donor in good health and CMV-seronegative. The chain employs TRBV30 and TRBJ1-2; 7 nucleotides line up with TRBD1. The CDR3 reads CAWSLSTGPGGYTF. The CDR3 coding sequence is TGTGCCTGGAGTCTTTCGACAGGGCCGGGAGGCTACACCTTC. The variable domain in full, with the rest retrieved from reference TRBV30 and TRBJ1-2, is SQTIHQWPATLVQPVGSPLSLECTVEGTSNPNLYWYRQAAGRGLQLLFYSVGIGQISSEVPQNLSASRPQDRQFILSSKKLLLSDSGFYLCAWSLSTGPGGYTFGSGTRLTVV.